The clone carrying this T cell receptor (beta chain) was seen more than once but under ten times. Antigen unknown. PCR primers comprised 60 Vbeta and 13 Jbeta primers. Produced via immunoSEQ multiplex PCR; TCRdb's table is partial and in-frame only. The repertoire holds 170,000 or so clones, with approximately 81% as singletons. The data stem from a study of cytomegalovirus exposure and HLA in healthy donors. General study points: CMV serostatus was the only recorded immune exposure for donors. Upon later analysis, HLA-associated TCR beta chains proved more clonally expanded than other, equally common chains. Altogether, 170 or so TCR beta chains were recorded as cytomegalovirus-associated. A missense DCLRE1C variant was associated with V- and J-gene trimming of TCR beta chains in a later analysis, and an independent cohort replicated the association.

This CDR3 spans 16 amino acids. V was shortened by 1 base and J by 8 bases, with 19 bases between the two germline ends. CDR1 SGHRS and CDR2 YFSETQ come from the germline V gene. V gene TRBV5-1 combines with J gene TRBJ2-1; maybe TRBD1 (6 bases). This clonotype was sampled from a woman in her 30s in good health and CMV-seronegative. Sequenced sample: PBMCs. This chain's CDR3 is CASSLFLQGNSDEQFF. The CDR3, as DNA: TGCGCCAGCAGCTTGTTTCTGCAGGGGAATTCGGATGAGCAGTTCTTC.